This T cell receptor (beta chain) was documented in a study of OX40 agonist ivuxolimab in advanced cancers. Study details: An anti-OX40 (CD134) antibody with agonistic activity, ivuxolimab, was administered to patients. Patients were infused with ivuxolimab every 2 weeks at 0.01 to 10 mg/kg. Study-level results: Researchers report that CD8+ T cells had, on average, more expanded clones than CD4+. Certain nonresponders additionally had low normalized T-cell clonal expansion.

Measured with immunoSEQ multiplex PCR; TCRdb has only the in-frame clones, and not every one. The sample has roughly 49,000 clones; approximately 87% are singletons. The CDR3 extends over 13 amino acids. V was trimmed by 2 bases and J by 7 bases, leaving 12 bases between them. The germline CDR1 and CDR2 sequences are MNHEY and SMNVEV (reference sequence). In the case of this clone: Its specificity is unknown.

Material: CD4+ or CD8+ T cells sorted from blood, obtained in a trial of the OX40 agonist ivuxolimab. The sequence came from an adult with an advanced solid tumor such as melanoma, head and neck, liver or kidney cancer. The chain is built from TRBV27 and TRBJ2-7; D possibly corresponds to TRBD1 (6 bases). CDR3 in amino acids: CASSLAAQGEQYF. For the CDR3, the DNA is TGTGCCAGCAGTTTAGCGGCACAGGGAGAGCAGTACTTC.